The 28 T cell receptor beta chains in this list originate from one sample, sequenced in a study of T cell responses to AZD1222 COVID-19 vaccine (dated by TCRdb to the early 2020s). Receptors were amplified or captured by the immunoSEQ multiplex PCR assay. In TCRdb, the immuneACCESS table is reduced to in-frame sequences with V and J assigned. These tables do not hold every clone; where another copy was compared, an unresolved V gene accounts for under half, and the others remain unexplained. Within this sample are approximately 190,000 clones, with roughly 92% of them counted one time only. The top ten clones comprise over 1% of the sample. The time point label on this specimen signifies: baseline before first vaccination. Specimen: peripheral blood, collected on day 0 of AZD1222 vaccination. These receptors were taken from an adult in good health.

J is TRBJ1-2 and V is TRBV3-1 (or the pseudogene TRBV3-2), with unresolved D. V was shortened by 0 bases and J by 1 base, with 9 bases between the two germline ends. This CDR3 spans 15 amino acids. CDR1 and CDR2 from the germline V gene are LGHDT and YNNKEL (reference sequence). This chain's CDR3 is CASSQDSYLNYGYTF. In nucleotides, the CDR3 is TGTGCCAGCAGCCAAGACAGCTATCTTAACTATGGCTACACCTTC.

This clone was recorded once. The rearrangement joins TRBV5-3 to TRBJ1-1; D possibly corresponds to TRBD1 (5 bases). TRBV5-3 is sorted into the ORF group, with uncertain function. V shed 2 bases and J shed 10 bases, with 15 bases lying between them. This CDR3 contains 13 residues. The CDR3 nucleotides are TGTGCCAGAAGCTTTGGGGCAGATCGGGGAGCTTTCTTT. This codes for CARSFGADRGAFF.

V usage is TRBV5-1 and J usage is TRBJ1-5, with 8 bases fitting TRBD1. V was pared by 3 bases and J by 5 bases, with 4 bases of the junction left unmatched. The CDR3 consists of 14 residues. Germline V gives CDR1 SGHRS, CDR2 YFSETQ. The CDR3 region has the DNA TGCGCCAGCAGCTGGACAGGGCGTGATCAGCCCCAGCATTTT. This translates into CASSWTGRDQPQHF.

This clone was recorded once. The chain recombines TRBV7-4 with TRBJ2-5; 7 bases align to TRBD2. The trim removed 0 bases at V and 3 bases at J, leaving 7 bases unmatched. CDR1 is SGHVT, CDR2 SQSDAQ, per germline. The CDR3 totals 16 residues. The CDR3 nucleotides read TGTGCCAGCAGCTTAGCCCCCGCGGGGGTAGAAGAGACCCAGTACTTC. Its protein product is CASSLAPAGVEETQYF.

The chain carries TRBV6-5 and TRBJ1-1; D call uncertain. Germline CDR1 reads MNHEY; CDR2 reads SVGAGI. The CDR3 sequence is 13 residues long. Trimming cost V 8 bases and J 0 bases, with 10 bases left between them. CDR3 sequence (DNA): TGTGCCAGCCAGGCGGATCTGAACACTGAAGCTTTCTTT. Translated: CASQADLNTEAFF.

The chain uses TRBV6-5 and TRBJ1-2; no clear D gene. The CDR3 contains 14 residues. Germline CDR1 is MNHEY and CDR2 is SVGAGI. Trimming removed 0 bases at V and 1 base at J, with 6 bases between. CDR3 region: CASSYSAGNYGYTF. In DNA, the CDR3 is TGTGCCAGCAGTTACTCGGCAGGTAACTATGGCTACACCTTC.

In its sample, this clone was seen once. The chain is built from TRBV10-3 and TRBJ1-1; D may be TRBD1 (5 bases). V was shortened by 0 bases and J by 1 base, with 6 bases between the two germline ends. The CDR3 extends over 14 amino acids. CDR1 is ENHRY and CDR2 is SYGVKD in the germline V gene. The DNA for the CDR3 is TGTGCCATCAGTGAGTCTACAGGGAACACTGAAGCTTTCTTT. This codes for CAISESTGNTEAFF.

CDR3 nucleotide sequence: TGTGCCAGCAGTAACCGAGGGGGGCAGGCAGAGACCCAGTACTTC. Translation gives CASSNRGGQAETQYF. V is TRBV7-9 and J is TRBJ2-5; D is perhaps TRBD1 or TRBD2 (6 bases each). This CDR3 is 15 amino acids long. Germline V gene lookup returns CDR1 SEHNR and CDR2 FQNEAQ (reference sequence). Trimming cost V 6 bases and J 4 bases, with 18 bases left between them.

The chain recombines TRBV5-4 with TRBJ2-7, with TRBD1 matching 10 bases. Losses at the gene ends were 3 bases for V and 4 bases for J; bases not matched to a gene: 10. The CDR3 extends over 16 amino acids. The germline CDR1 and CDR2 sequences are SGHNT and YYREEE (reference sequence). The CDR3 nucleotides are TGTGCCAGCAGCTCCCGGTCGACAGGGGGCGCATACGAGCAGTACTTC. This sequence encodes CASSSRSTGGAYEQYF.

V gene TRBV19 combines with J gene TRBJ1-6; TRBD1 matches 9 bases. CDR1 is LNHDA, CDR2 SQIVND, per germline (reference sequence). The CDR3 length is 14 residues. J lost 10 bases, V lost 2 bases, and 3 bases had no gene match. CDR3 region: CASSILTGGSPLHF. The CDR3 DNA follows: TGTGCCAGTAGTATACTGACAGGGGGGTCACCCCTCCACTTT.

V usage is TRBV7-9 and J usage is TRBJ1-1, with 10 bases that match TRBD1. The CDR3 runs 15 residues. Trimming removed 3 bases from V and 6 bases from J; junction bases left unmatched: 7. Per the germline V gene, CDR1 is SEHNR and CDR2 is FQNEAQ (reference sequence). The CDR3 protein is CASSFRDRGASEAFF. CDR3 nucleotides: TGTGCCAGCAGCTTCCGGGACAGGGGCGCCTCTGAAGCTTTCTTT. Supplemented by reference TRBV7-9 and TRBJ1-1, the full variable domain reads DTGVSQNPRHKITKRGQNVTFRCDPISEHNRLYWYRQTLGQGPEFLTYFQNEAQLEKSRLLSDRFSAERPKGSFSTLEIQRTEQGDSAMYLCASSFRDRGASEAFFGQGTRLTVV.

The chain couples TRBV15 to TRBJ1-2; D is uncertain. The CDR3 length is 15 residues. The V and J ends lost 3 bases and 4 bases respectively, with 15 bases between them. Per the germline V gene, CDR1 is LNHNV and CDR2 is YYDKDF (reference sequence). The CDR3 sequence: CATSSGQLIGYGYTF. The DNA for the CDR3 is TGTGCCACCAGCAGTGGCCAGCTCATCGGCTATGGCTACACCTTC.

This clone came up once. J is TRBJ2-6 and V is TRBV7-9; D not resolved. The CDR3 contains 14 residues. V lost 3 bases and J 1 base, leaving 4 bases between the germline ends. Germline assignment: CDR1 SEHNR and CDR2 FQNEAQ (reference sequence). CDR3: CASSFQSGANVLTF. The CDR3 nucleotides are TGTGCCAGCAGCTTTCAGTCTGGGGCCAACGTCCTGACTTTC.

CDR3 region: CASSYGTVMNTEAFF. In DNA form, the CDR3 reads TGTGCCAGCAGTTACGGGACAGTCATGAACACTGAAGCTTTCTTT. The chain employs TRBV6-2 or TRBV6-3 and TRBJ1-1; 7 bases fit TRBD1. Per germline, CDR1 MNHEY and CDR2 SVGEGT. The CDR3 has 15 amino acids. V lost 2 bases to trimming and J lost 0 bases; unmatched junction nucleotides: 3.

V is TRBV5-1 and J is TRBJ1-4; D remains ambiguous. With 4 bases removed from V and 2 bases from J, the gap between germline ends came to 9 bases. This CDR3 spans 14 amino acids. In germline, CDR1 is SGHRS, CDR2 YFSETQ. Written as DNA, the CDR3 is TGCGCCAGCAGCCCAGGTGGGACTAATGAAAAACTGTTTTTT. It is translated as CASSPGGTNEKLFF. Looking up the rest from reference TRBV5-1 and TRBJ1-4 gives the full variable domain: KAGVTQTPRYLIKTRGQQVTLSCSPISGHRSVSWYQQTPGQGLQFLFEYFSETQRNKGNFPGRFSGRQFSNSRSEMNVSTLELGDSALYLCASSPGGTNEKLFFGSGTQLSVL.

In DNA form, the CDR3 reads TGCAGTGCTAGTGCGGGAACACATAATGAAAAACTGTTTTTT. Its protein is CSASAGTHNEKLFF. The chain uses TRBV20-1 and TRBJ1-4; no clear D gene. The CDR3 is made up of 14 amino acids. The V end was cut by 3 bases, the J end by 4 bases, with 12 bases between. Germline V gene data show CDR1 as DFQATT and CDR2 as SNEGSKA (reference sequence).

The chain combines TRBV24-1 with TRBJ2-3, with D perhaps TRBD1 (6 bases). The CDR3 extends over 16 amino acids. Germline assignment: CDR1 KGHDR and CDR2 SFDVKD. Trimming removed 2 bases from V and 2 bases from J, with 13 bases in between. CDR3 bases: TGTGCCACCAGTGATTCCGGGACACAGAACACAGATACGCAGTATTTT. This encodes CATSDSGTQNTDTQYF.

The chain uses TRBV5-6 and TRBJ1-1; tentative D call: TRBD1 (5 bases). The CDR3 spans 14 residues. Per the germline V gene, CDR1 is SGHDT and CDR2 is YYEEEE. V dropped 0 bases and J dropped 0 bases, with 6 bases sitting between them. CDR3 nucleotide sequence: TGTGCCAGCAGCTTGGGAGGGGTGAACACTGAAGCTTTCTTT. Residues: CASSLGGVNTEAFF.

The J gene is TRBJ1-1, the V gene TRBV28; a possible D gene is TRBD1 (5 bases). Germline CDR1 is MDHEN and CDR2 is SYDVKM. CDR3 length: 13 residues. Trimming removed 1 base from V and 5 bases from J, with 8 bases in between. CDR3 nucleotides: TGTGCCAGCAGTTTATCTTGGGGGACTGAAGCTTTCTTT. Translated: CASSLSWGTEAFF.

The chain employs TRBV19 and TRBJ1-2, with D hard to call. V was clipped by 9 bases and J by 7 bases, with 15 bases between them. Germline V gives CDR1 LNHDA, CDR2 SQIVND (reference sequence). This CDR3 comprises 12 residues. CDR3 region: CASSSRAGGYTF. The CDR3 DNA reads TGTGCCAGCTCTTCGCGGGCGGGTGGCTACACCTTC.

The chain couples TRBV9 to TRBJ1-3; 7 nucleotides line up with TRBD1. The V and J ends lost 3 bases and 5 bases, in that order; junction bases with no gene match: 11. Germline CDR1 reads SGDLS; CDR2 reads YYNGEE. CDR3 length: 16 residues. The CDR3 coding sequence is TGTGCCAGCAGCGGGCGGGGACAGACCGGGCGAAACACCATATATTTT. Translated, it gives CASSGRGQTGRNTIYF.

The rearrangement joins TRBV7-9 to TRBJ1-4; 10 nucleotides agree with TRBD1. CDR1 and CDR2 from the germline V gene are SEHNR and FQNEAQ (reference sequence). After removal of 2 bases from V and 8 bases from J, the junction contained 8 bases not matched to a gene. The CDR3 runs 16 residues. The CDR3 protein is CASSLPRQGAGEKLFF. The DNA of the CDR3 is TGTGCCAGCAGCTTACCCCGACAGGGGGCAGGGGAAAAACTGTTTTTT.

This chain uses TRBV9 with TRBJ2-1; possibly TRBD2 for D (6 bases). The CDR3 extends over 14 amino acids. Per germline, CDR1 SGDLS and CDR2 YYNGEE. V was trimmed by 1 base and J by 4 bases, leaving 9 bases between them. The CDR3 loop is CASSVSDYYNEQFF. The CDR3 DNA reads TGTGCCAGCAGCGTATCGGACTATTACAATGAGCAGTTCTTC.

The V and J genes are TRBV9 and TRBJ1-1, with 12 bases matching TRBD1. The V gene's germline CDR1 is SGDLS and CDR2 YYNGEE. Losses at the gene ends were 4 bases for V and 4 bases for J; bases not matched to a gene: 5. The CDR3 length is 15 residues. CDR3 DNA: TGTGCCAGCAGCACTGGGACAGGGGGCGGCACTGAAGCTTTCTTT. Protein sequence: CASSTGTGGGTEAFF.

This chain uses TRBV6-5 with TRBJ1-4; possibly TRBD1 for D (5 bases). The CDR3 sequence is 14 residues long. CDR1 and CDR2 from the germline V gene are MNHEY and SVGAGI. V was trimmed by 8 bases and J by 4 bases, leaving 14 bases between them. CDR3 DNA: TGTGCCAGCGGGGCTAAGTGGGATAATGAAAAACTGTTTTTT. Translation: CASGAKWDNEKLFF.

This chain links TRBV7-9 with TRBJ1-4, with D perhaps TRBD1 (6 bases). Per germline, CDR1 SEHNR and CDR2 FQNEAQ (reference sequence). CDR3 length: 16 residues. V lost 1 base and J lost 6, with 15 bases in between. CDR3 residues: CASSLGAGETHEKLFF. The CDR3, as DNA: TGTGCCAGCAGCTTAGGGGCAGGGGAGACCCATGAAAAACTGTTTTTT.

V is TRBV2 and J is TRBJ1-3; D ambiguous. Germline V gene sequence: CDR1 SNHLY, CDR2 FYNNEI. The CDR3 spans 12 residues. V shed 7 bases and J shed 4 bases, with 8 bases lying between them. The CDR3 reads CASKAEGNTIYF. In nucleotides, the CDR3 is TGTGCCAGCAAGGCTGAAGGAAACACCATATATTTT.

The chain combines TRBV9 with TRBJ2-5; D perhaps matches TRBD1 (5 bases). In germline, CDR1 is SGDLS, CDR2 YYNGEE. V was cut by 0 bases and J by 0 bases, with 6 bases left in between. The CDR3 loop spans 14 amino acids. DNA of the CDR3: TGTGCCAGCAGCGTAGGACAGTACCAAGAGACCCAGTACTTC. It yields the protein CASSVGQYQETQYF. Full variable domain (missing parts from reference TRBV9 and TRBJ2-5): DSGVTQTPKHLITATGQRVTLRCSPRSGDLSVYWYQQSLDQGLQFLIQYYNGEERAKGNILERFSAQQFPDLHSELNLSSLELGDSALYFCASSVGQYQETQYFGPGTRLLVL.